The 18 T cell receptor beta chains below come from one sample, sequenced in a study of CD8+CD57+ T cells in acquired aplastic anemia. The patients chosen for sequencing had shown expansion of CD8+CD57+ cells (detected by flow cytometry). Profiling that covered TCR beta VDJ and CDR3 relied on genomic DNA as its template. TCRdb fed the reads into MiXCR, producing one record per CDR3 protein. The sample lists 150,000 to 200,000 distinct CDR3 sequences, about 48% occurring once. Sequences were obtained from sorted CD4+, CD8+, or CD8+CD57+ T cells (not recorded which) from PBMCs. Every receptor here comes from a human donor with aplastic anemia.

The rearrangement links TRBV6-4 to TRBJ2-2, with 10 bases lining up with TRBD2. This CDR3 spans 16 amino acids. V lost 0 bases and J lost 8; bases outside the gene matches: 6. The germline V gene encodes CDR1 MRHNA and CDR2 SNTAGT. The DNA of the CDR3 is TGTGCCAGCAGTGACTCTAGCGGGGGGTCCAGTGGGGAGCTGTTTTTT. Translating gives CASSDSSGGSSGELFF.

This clonotype was detected ten times or more. V and J are TRBV7-8 and TRBJ1-2; 8 bases align to TRBD1. After removal of 1 base from V and 5 bases from J, the junction contained 3 bases not matched to a gene. Germline V gene sequence: CDR1 SGHVS, CDR2 FQNEAQ. The CDR3 has 14 amino acids. CDR3 amino acids: CASSLEDRGYGYTF. CDR3 DNA sequence: TGTGCCAGCAGCTTAGAAGACAGGGGATATGGCTACACCTTC.

In this sample, this clonotype turned up once. The genes are TRBV29-1 and TRBJ2-7; 14 nucleotides align to TRBD2. Germline lookup yields CDR1 SQVTM and CDR2 ANQGSEA. Trimming took 4 bases from V and 5 from J; bases not matched to a gene: 7. The CDR3 runs 15 residues. This chain's CDR3 is CSVGVGLAGGNEQYF. The CDR3 DNA reads TGCAGCGTTGGGGTCGGACTAGCGGGGGGAAACGAGCAGTACTTC.

The chain joins TRBV4-1 to TRBJ2-3; a possible D gene is TRBD1 (5 bases). CDR1 and CDR2 (germline): MGHRA, YSYEKL. The CDR3 runs to 17 residues. V was trimmed by 3 bases and J by 2 bases, leaving 18 bases between them. The CDR3 DNA sequence: TGCGCCAGCAGCCAGCGATTTAAGACAGAAATCACAGATACGCAGTATTTT. Its protein product is CASSQRFKTEITDTQYF.

This clonotype was found once. This could be a read error, since a much larger clone is one nucleotide away. This chain joins TRBV11-2 and TRBJ2-1, with 7 nucleotides matching TRBD1. The CDR3 is 16 amino acids. J lost 6 bases, V lost 1 base, and 9 bases had no gene match. Germline assignment: CDR1 SGHAT and CDR2 FQNNGV. CDR3 nucleotide sequence: TGTGCCAGCAGCTTAGGTCTAGGGACAGTGGGCAATGAGCAGTTCTTC. Translated: CASSLGLGTVGNEQFF.

This clonotype was detected ten times or more. The chain links TRBV7-9 to TRBJ2-7; 7 positions match TRBD1. V dropped 5 bases and J dropped 3; count of bases not matched to a gene: 10. CDR3 length: 15 amino acids. Germline lookup yields CDR1 SEHNR and CDR2 FQNEAQ (reference sequence). The CDR3 region has the DNA TGTGCCAGCAGCCCCTCGATGGGACAGAACTACGAGCAGTACTTC. Translated, it gives CASSPSMGQNYEQYF. The full variable domain, in which reference TRBV7-9 and TRBJ2-7 provide the parts outside the CDR3, is DTGVSQNPRHKITKRGQNVTFRCDPISEHNRLYWYRQTLGQGPEFLTYFQNEAQLEKSRLLSDRFSAERPKGSFSTLEIQRTEQGDSAMYLCASSPSMGQNYEQYFGPGTRLTVT.

This clonotype came up a few times. The chain couples TRBV29-1 to TRBJ2-7, with 7 bases fitting TRBD1. Losses at the gene ends were 5 bases for V and 2 bases for J; bases not matched to a gene: 9. The CDR3 is made up of 14 amino acids. The V gene's germline CDR1 is SQVTM and CDR2 ANQGSEA. The CDR3 reads CSVKQQGLPYEQYF. In DNA form, the CDR3 reads TGCAGCGTTAAACAACAGGGGCTCCCCTACGAGCAGTACTTC.

The sample holds many counts of this clonotype. The chain uses TRBV20-1 and TRBJ1-6, with 9 bases fitting TRBD1. The CDR3 runs to 16 residues. Germline CDR1 reads DFQATT; CDR2 reads SNEGSKA (reference sequence). V lost 0 bases to trimming and J lost 10 bases; unmatched junction nucleotides: 10. The CDR3 sequence is CSARDHRGTGLSPLHF. In nucleotides, the CDR3 is TGCAGTGCTAGAGACCACCGGGGGACAGGGCTCTCACCCCTCCACTTT.

This clonotype was observed a few times. Its ends do not fully match the called genes, so a read error is possible. This chain uses TRBV18 with TRBJ1-3; D is perhaps TRBD1 (5 bases). Per the germline V gene, CDR1 is KGHSH and CDR2 is LQKENI. The CDR3 length is 12 residues. In nucleotides, the CDR3 is TGTGCCAGCTCACCACTTGTCCAGGGAGCTCAGTTT. This sequence encodes CASSPLVQGAQF. Combining the CDR3 with reference TRBV18 and TRBJ1-3 gives the whole variable domain NAGVMQNPRHLVRRRGQEARLRCSPMKGHSHVYWYRQLPEEGLKFMVYLQKENIIDESGMPKERFSAEFPKEGPSILRIQQVVRGDSAAYFCASSPLVQGAQFGEGSWLTVV.

There are many counts of this clonotype. The rearrangement links TRBV12-3 or TRBV12-4 to TRBJ1-2, with 9 bases identical to TRBD1. The CDR3 runs 15 residues. Trimming cost V 5 bases and J 8 bases; bases outside gene matches: 12. The CDR3 here is CASSQDLGQGRGYTF. The CDR3 nucleotides read TGTGCCAGCAGTCAGGATCTAGGACAGGGGCGAGGCTACACCTTC.

This clonotype has ten or more counts. The chain recombines TRBV7-9 with TRBJ1-1, with D perhaps matching TRBD1 (5 bases). The CDR3 runs 14 residues. Trimming left V 0 bases short and J 6 bases short, with 11 bases between. Germline lookup yields CDR1 SEHNR and CDR2 FQNEAQ (reference sequence). The CDR3 sequence is CASSLAPGSAEAFF. The DNA of the CDR3 is TGTGCCAGCAGCTTAGCGCCAGGGAGCGCTGAAGCTTTCTTT.

In this sample, this clonotype turned up many times. CDR3 DNA sequence: TGTGCCAGCAGCTTATCTCCAGGTGAAGACTCCTACGAGCAGTACTTC. Protein sequence: CASSLSPGEDSYEQYF. This chain links TRBV7-9 with TRBJ2-7; no reliable D call. Trimming stripped 2 bases from V and 0 bases from J, with 14 bases between. The CDR3 covers 16 residues. Germline-derived CDR1 and CDR2 are SEHNR and FQNEAQ (reference sequence). The full variable domain, its missing parts supplied by reference TRBV7-9 and TRBJ2-7, is DTGVSQNPRHKITKRGQNVTFRCDPISEHNRLYWYRQTLGQGPEFLTYFQNEAQLEKSRLLSDRFSAERPKGSFSTLEIQRTEQGDSAMYLCASSLSPGEDSYEQYFGPGTRLTVT.

J is TRBJ2-7 and V is TRBV25-1, with 8 bases that match TRBD2. Unmatched junction bases numbered 9, after V lost 8 bases and J lost 0 bases. Germline V gene lookup returns CDR1 MGHDK and CDR2 SYGVNS. This CDR3 is built from 15 residues. This CDR3 reads CASQDPGLDSYEQYF. CDR3 nucleotides: TGTGCCAGCCAAGATCCGGGACTAGACTCCTACGAGCAGTACTTC.

This clonotype appeared a few times. CDR3 sequence: CASSQFEGIGNTIYF. In DNA, the CDR3 is TGCGCCAGCAGCCAGTTCGAAGGTATAGGAAACACCATATATTTT. This chain uses TRBV4-1 with TRBJ1-3; D gene unclear. Trimming took off 3 bases at V and 4 bases at J, with 13 bases between the two ends. The germline gives CDR1 MGHRA, CDR2 YSYEKL. The CDR3 totals 15 residues.

Many counts were recorded for this clonotype. The rearrangement uses TRBV7-3 and TRBJ2-7; maybe TRBD2 (6 bases). CDR3 length: 12 residues. Germline assignment: CDR1 SGHTA and CDR2 FQGTGA. V lost 0 bases and J 6 bases, leaving 6 bases between the germline ends. The CDR3 DNA reads as TGTGCCAGCAGCTTAACCGGGGGCGAGCAGTACTTC. This gives the protein CASSLTGGEQYF.

This clonotype was found many times. The chain is built from TRBV12-3 or TRBV12-4 and TRBJ2-7; 11 bases match TRBD2. With V trimmed by 5 bases and J by 7 bases, 10 bases remained unmatched. The CDR3 is made up of 15 amino acids. CDR3 sequence reads: CASSVSGRASWEQYF. The CDR3 DNA is TGTGCCAGCAGTGTTAGCGGGAGGGCCTCTTGGGAGCAGTACTTC.

This clonotype has more than one count but fewer than ten. This sequence joins TRBV30 and TRBJ1-1; 11 bases line up with TRBD1. Germline assignment: CDR1 GTSNPN and CDR2 SVGIG (reference sequence). The J segment lost 4 bases and the V segment lost 2 bases, leaving 3 bases of the junction unmatched. This CDR3 has 14 residues. CDR3 nucleotides: TGTGCCTGGAGTTCCGGGACAGGGGGCACTGAAGCTTTCTTT. Translation gives CAWSSGTGGTEAFF.

V and J are TRBV10-3 and TRBJ1-3; the match to TRBD1 covers 8 bases. The CDR3 extends over 15 amino acids. CDR1 ENHRY and CDR2 SYGVKD come from the germline V gene. V lost 7 bases, J lost 5 bases, and 10 bases stayed unmatched. CDR3 protein: CAIISTGETRNTIYF. The CDR3 bases are TGTGCCATCATTTCGACAGGGGAGACGCGAAACACCATATATTTT.